What follows are 10 T cell receptor beta chains derived from one specimen sequenced in a study of CD8+CD57+ T cells in acquired aplastic anemia. Genomic DNA provided the template from which TCR beta VDJ and CDR3 profiles were obtained. TCRdb fed the reads into MiXCR, producing one record per CDR3 protein. This repertoire shows about 290,000 distinct CDR3 sequences, approximately 60% found once; its top ten account for approximately 1.2%. An expansion of CD8+CD57+ cells by flow cytometry had been shown in patients chosen for sequencing. Sequenced sample: sorted CD4+, CD8+, or CD8+CD57+ T cells (not recorded which) from PBMCs. These receptors all stem from a human donor with aplastic anemia.

The gene calls are TRBV11-2 and TRBJ1-3; D unresolved. This CDR3 has 10 amino acids. Germline assignment: CDR1 SGHAT and CDR2 FQNNGV. Trimming took 2 bases from V and 14 from J, leaving 7 bases between them. CDR3 sequence: CASSLSPVYF. CDR3 nucleotides: TGTGCCAGCAGCTTATCACCCGTATATTTT.

This clonotype has only a few counts. This rearrangement joins TRBV7-8 to TRBJ2-3; no reliable D call. Germline V gene sequence: CDR1 SGHVS, CDR2 FQNEAQ. The CDR3 is made up of 14 amino acids. V was shortened by 5 bases and J by 1 base, with 10 bases between the two germline ends. The CDR3 spells CASSQTSGTDTQYF. CDR3 in DNA: TGTGCCAGCAGCCAGACGTCCGGCACAGATACGCAGTATTTT.

The chain has TRBV7-6 and TRBJ1-2; D ambiguous. This CDR3 has 13 amino acids. V lost 5 bases, J lost 0 bases, and 7 bases lay in between. Germline CDR1 is SGHVS and CDR2 is FNYEAQ. The CDR3 loop reads CASSPPTNYGYTF. CDR3 nucleotide sequence: TGTGCCAGCAGCCCACCGACTAACTATGGCTACACCTTC.

The chain employs TRBV12-3 or TRBV12-4 and TRBJ2-7; D might be TRBD1 or TRBD2, each matching 5 bases. The J call is in doubt because the DNA end fits TRBJ2-1 better. The CDR3 length is 12 residues. CDR3 nucleotide sequence: TGTGCCAGCAGCGGGACCACCAATGAGCAGTTCTTC. Its protein product is CASSGTTNEQFF.

The V call is TRBV20-1, the J call TRBJ1-1; D gene unclear. Trimming pared 5 bases from V and 5 bases from J, leaving 12 bases between. This CDR3 comprises 12 residues. CDR1 and CDR2 (germline): DFQATT, SNEGSKA (reference sequence). This chain's CDR3 is CSAPPRSTEAFF. The CDR3 region has the DNA TGCAGTGCTCCACCCAGGTCTACTGAAGCTTTCTTT.

The sample holds many counts of this clonotype. This sequence joins TRBV18 and TRBJ1-5, with D maybe TRBD1 (6 bases). Trimming pared 5 bases from V and 1 base from J, leaving 12 bases between. The length of the CDR3 is 15 residues. Germline V lookup: CDR1 KGHSH, CDR2 LQKENI. CDR3 protein: CASSARQVSNQPQHF. DNA of the CDR3: TGTGCCAGCTCAGCAAGACAGGTGAGCAATCAGCCCCAGCATTTT.

This clonotype was counted at least ten times. The chain is built from TRBV7-3 and TRBJ1-3, with D hard to call. Trimming left V 1 base short and J 4 bases short, with 11 bases between. The CDR3 is made up of 15 amino acids. Germline lookup yields CDR1 SGHTA and CDR2 FQGTGA. CDR3 region: CASSLSPGPGNTIYF. CDR3 DNA sequence: TGTGCCAGCAGCTTAAGTCCGGGTCCAGGAAACACCATATATTTT.

The chain employs TRBV19 and TRBJ1-2; D is perhaps TRBD1 (5 bases). Germline V gives CDR1 LNHDA, CDR2 SQIVND (reference sequence). V was shortened by 6 bases and J by 0 bases, with 11 bases between the two germline ends. This CDR3 is built from 14 residues. As DNA, the CDR3 is TGTGCCAGTAGGATACAGGATCCTAACTATGGCTACACCTTC. Translated: CASRIQDPNYGYTF. Filled out from reference TRBV19 and TRBJ1-2, the complete variable domain reads DGGITQSPKYLFRKEGQNVTLSCEQNLNHDAMYWYRQDPGQGLRLIYYSQIVNDFQKGDIAEGYSVSREKKESFPLTVTSAQKNPTAFYLCASRIQDPNYGYTFGSGTRLTVV.

This clonotype was recorded at least ten times. The genes are TRBV5-1 and TRBJ2-2; 8 bases map to TRBD1. The CDR3 sequence is 16 residues long. Germline lookup yields CDR1 SGHRS and CDR2 YFSETQ. Trimming cost V 5 bases and J 4 bases; bases outside gene matches: 10. This CDR3 reads CASSSLDRDPTGELFF. CDR3 nucleotides: TGCGCCAGCAGTAGTCTGGACAGGGATCCCACCGGGGAGCTGTTTTTT. Full variable domain (rest looked up from reference TRBV5-1 and TRBJ2-2): KAGVTQTPRYLIKTRGQQVTLSCSPISGHRSVSWYQQTPGQGLQFLFEYFSETQRNKGNFPGRFSGRQFSNSRSEMNVSTLELGDSALYLCASSSLDRDPTGELFFGEGSRLTVL.

The chain has TRBV10-3 and TRBJ1-1; a possible D gene is TRBD1 (5 bases). Trimming took 6 bases from V and 0 from J, leaving 8 bases between them. There are 13 residues in the CDR3. Germline CDR1 is ENHRY and CDR2 is SYGVKD. Written as DNA, the CDR3 is TGTGCCATCAGGGAACAGGTGAACACTGAAGCTTTCTTT. Translated, it gives CAIREQVNTEAFF.